These 19 T cell receptor beta chains were all obtained from the same sample, sequenced in a study of blood T cell repertoires in COVID-19. Profiled with immunoSEQ multiplex PCR; TCRdb holds only in-frame clones, not every one. The table includes over 120,000 clones, 87% detected once. The specimen was PBMCs or T cells enriched from blood (not recorded which). All receptors derive from a man between 60 and 75 years old who had recovered from COVID-19.

The V gene is TRBV27, the J gene TRBJ2-3; a possible D gene is TRBD2 (5 bases). Trimming cost V 2 bases and J 0 bases, with 15 bases left between them. CDR1 is MNHEY, CDR2 SMNVEV, per germline (reference sequence). This CDR3 comprises 17 residues. CDR3: CASSLLFGDGSTDTQYF. In nucleotides, the CDR3 is TGTGCCAGCAGTTTACTATTCGGGGATGGTAGCACAGATACGCAGTATTTT.

This chain joins TRBV19 and TRBJ2-2; 8 bases are shared with TRBD1. CDR3 length: 14 amino acids. Trimming cost V 7 bases and J 4 bases; bases outside gene matches: 5. CDR1 is LNHDA, CDR2 SQIVND, per germline (reference sequence). The chain's CDR3 is CASTFQGATGELFF. The CDR3, as DNA: TGTGCCAGTACCTTCCAGGGGGCCACCGGGGAGCTGTTTTTT.

V is TRBV27 and J is TRBJ2-1; 8 bases map to TRBD2. V was clipped by 5 bases and J by 7 bases; unmatched bases: 16. Looked up from germline, CDR1 is MNHEY and CDR2 is SMNVEV (reference sequence). The CDR3 runs to 17 residues. The chain's CDR3 is CASSRPRGLAGGNEQFF. The CDR3 DNA sequence: TGTGCCAGCAGTCGCCCCCGCGGACTGGCGGGAGGTAATGAGCAGTTCTTC.

The chain is built from TRBV19 and TRBJ2-7; TRBD2 aligns across 8 bases. Looked up from germline, CDR1 is LNHDA and CDR2 is SQIVND (reference sequence). The CDR3 is made up of 16 amino acids. J was trimmed by 0 bases and V by 5 bases; bases with no gene match: 9. The CDR3 DNA reads TGTGCCAGTAGTTCCCCCCTAGCGGGCACCTCCTACGAGCAGTACTTC. Its translation is CASSSPLAGTSYEQYF.

The chain is built from TRBV4-2 and TRBJ1-3; 7 bases map to TRBD1. With V trimmed by 9 bases and J by 3 bases, 17 bases remained unmatched. Germline-derived CDR1 and CDR2 are LGHNA and YNFKEQ. This CDR3 spans 17 amino acids. CDR3 loop: CASSWLPGQRLGNTIYF. The CDR3 DNA follows: TGTGCCAGTTCTTGGTTACCGGGACAGAGACTTGGAAACACCATATATTTT.

This clone was counted once. V and J are TRBV10-3 and TRBJ1-1; tentatively, D is TRBD1 (5 bases). Germline-derived CDR1 and CDR2 are ENHRY and SYGVKD. This CDR3 contains 12 residues. V lost 8 bases and J lost 5, with 12 bases in between. CDR3 DNA sequence: TGTGCCATCTCAGATGGGGGGACTGAAGCTTTCTTT. This gives the protein CAISDGGTEAFF.

The chain uses TRBV10-2 and TRBJ2-7, with D perhaps matching TRBD1 (5 bases). This CDR3 is 10 amino acids long. Trimming cost V 2 bases and J 10 bases, with 6 bases left between them. Germline V gene data show CDR1 as WSHSY and CDR2 as SAAADI. This chain's CDR3 is CASSEGAQYF. In DNA, the CDR3 is TGCGCCAGCAGTGAGGGGGCCCAGTACTTC.

This clone came up once. J is TRBJ1-5 and V is TRBV28; tentatively, D is TRBD1 (5 bases). The V gene lost 6 bases and the J gene lost 3 bases, with 9 bases spanning the gap. CDR3 length equals 13 residues. The germline gives CDR1 MDHEN, CDR2 SYDVKM. CDR3 sequence reads: CASSWGTNQPQHF. CDR3 DNA: TGTGCCAGCAGCTGGGGCACCAATCAGCCCCAGCATTTT.

The count of this clone is one. This rearrangement joins TRBV18 to TRBJ1-1, with D perhaps TRBD1 (6 bases). Trimming took off 2 bases at V and 2 bases at J, with 12 bases between the two ends. CDR1 and CDR2 from the germline V gene are KGHSH and LQKENI. The CDR3 spans 15 residues. The CDR3 spells CASSPIRGANTEAFF. CDR3 sequence (DNA): TGTGCCAGCTCACCAATCAGGGGCGCTAACACTGAAGCTTTCTTT.

This clone has just one count. The sample has other DNA sequences that encode this CDR3 too. This chain joins TRBV19 and TRBJ2-1; TRBD2 aligns across 9 bases. The CDR3 loop spans 15 amino acids. V gave up 1 base and J gave up 4 bases; unmatched junction bases: 2. Looked up from germline, CDR1 is LNHDA and CDR2 is SQIVND (reference sequence). CDR3 sequence (DNA): TGTGCCAGTAGTATAGGGACTAGCGTTTACAATGAGCAGTTCTTC. Translating gives CASSIGTSVYNEQFF.

This CDR3 is CASSRDRSSYNEQFF. For the CDR3, the DNA is TGTGCCAGCAGCAGGGACAGGAGCTCCTACAATGAGCAGTTCTTC. The rearrangement uses TRBV11-2 and TRBJ2-1; 8 nucleotides line up with TRBD1. The CDR3 totals 15 residues. CDR1 and CDR2 from the germline V gene are SGHAT and FQNNGV. Trimming at V came to 5 bases and at J to 0 bases, leaving 3 bases not matched to a gene.

The chain is built from TRBV5-1 and TRBJ1-4; D might be TRBD1 (6 bases). Germline V gene data show CDR1 as SGHRS and CDR2 as YFSETQ. CDR3 length: 14 residues. The ends were cut back, 4 bases at V and 8 bases at J, with 15 bases in the middle. CDR3 nucleotide sequence: TGCGCCAGCAGCCCCCTGGGGGGGCAGGAAAAACTGTTTTTT. Protein: CASSPLGGQEKLFF. The complete variable domain, with remaining parts taken from reference TRBV5-1 and TRBJ1-4, reads KAGVTQTPRYLIKTRGQQVTLSCSPISGHRSVSWYQQTPGQGLQFLFEYFSETQRNKGNFPGRFSGRQFSNSRSEMNVSTLELGDSALYLCASSPLGGQEKLFFGSGTQLSVL.

V usage is TRBV6-5 and J usage is TRBJ2-7; D perhaps matches TRBD2 (5 bases). Per germline, CDR1 MNHEY and CDR2 SVGAGI. This CDR3 is 14 amino acids long. The V end lost 7 bases, the J end lost 5 bases, and 18 bases lay between the germline ends. The CDR3 sequence is CASTVAPSPHEQYF. In nucleotides, the CDR3 is TGTGCCAGCACCGTAGCGCCTTCCCCTCACGAGCAGTACTTC.

This rearrangement joins TRBV10-3 to TRBJ1-1; no clear D. V lost 0 bases to trimming and J lost 4 bases, with 21 bases between them. The germline CDR1 and CDR2 sequences are ENHRY and SYGVKD. This CDR3 spans 18 amino acids. The CDR3 DNA follows: TGTGCCATCAGTGAGTCTGGTAGCGACGGTGGTTGGCTCACTGAAGCTTTCTTT. It encodes CAISESGSDGGWLTEAFF.

The chain links TRBV9 to TRBJ1-4; maybe TRBD1 (6 bases). The V gene's germline CDR1 is SGDLS and CDR2 YYNGEE. This CDR3 is 15 amino acids long. The V and J ends lost 0 bases and 0 bases respectively, with 6 bases between them. This CDR3 is CASSVEGATNEKLFF. CDR3 bases: TGTGCCAGCAGCGTAGAGGGGGCAACTAATGAAAAACTGTTTTTT.

J is TRBJ1-2 and V is TRBV11-2; 7 bases are a match to TRBD1. Unmatched junction bases numbered 7, after V lost 10 bases and J lost 8 bases. CDR1 is SGHAT, CDR2 FQNNGV, per germline. The CDR3 loop spans 11 amino acids. For the CDR3, the DNA is TGTGCCACCGGGACAGTCGGAGGCTACACCTTC. Translation: CATGTVGGYTF.

This chain connects TRBV5-1 to TRBJ2-3; weak D call: TRBD1 (6 bases). The V gene lost 7 bases and the J gene lost 2 bases, with 26 bases spanning the gap. The CDR3 is made up of 18 amino acids. CDR1 and CDR2 from the germline V gene are SGHRS and YFSETQ. The CDR3 spells CASRQKPQGSLFTDTQYF. CDR3 coding DNA: TGCGCCAGCCGCCAGAAACCACAGGGCTCCCTCTTCACAGATACGCAGTATTTT.

This clone came up once. The CDR3 region has the DNA TGCGCCAGCAGCTTGTGGGGGCCTTCCCATAGCAATCAGCCCCAGCATTTT. This translates into CASSLWGPSHSNQPQHF. This chain connects TRBV5-1 to TRBJ1-5, with a tentative D call TRBD1 (6 bases). Between the trimmed V and J ends, which lost 1 base and 0 bases, there was a span of 14 bases. The CDR3 is 17 residues long. Germline V gene data show CDR1 as SGHRS and CDR2 as YFSETQ.

The V gene is TRBV7-9, the J gene TRBJ1-3; the D is unclear. Deletions cut 4 bases from V and 0 bases from J, with 10 bases between. The V gene's germline CDR1 is SEHNR and CDR2 FQNEAQ (reference sequence). The CDR3 is 15 residues long. CDR3 DNA sequence: TGTGCCAGCAGCTCGACTCTTTCCTCTGGAAACACCATATATTTT. This encodes CASSSTLSSGNTIYF.